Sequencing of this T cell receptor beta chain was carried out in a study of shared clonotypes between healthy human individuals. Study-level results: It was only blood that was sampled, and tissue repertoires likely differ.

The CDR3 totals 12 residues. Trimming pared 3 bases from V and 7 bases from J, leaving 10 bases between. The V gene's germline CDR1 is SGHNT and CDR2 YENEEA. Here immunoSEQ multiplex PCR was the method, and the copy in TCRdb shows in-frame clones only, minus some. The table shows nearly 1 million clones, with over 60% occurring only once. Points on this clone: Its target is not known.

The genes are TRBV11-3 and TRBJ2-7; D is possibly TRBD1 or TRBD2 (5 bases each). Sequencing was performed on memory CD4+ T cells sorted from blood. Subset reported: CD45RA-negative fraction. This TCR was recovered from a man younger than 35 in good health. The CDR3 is CASSFTEGEQYF. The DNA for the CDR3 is TGTGCCAGCAGCTTCACTGAGGGGGAGCAGTACTTC.